The 12 T cell receptor beta chains reported below all come from one sample, sequenced in a study of blood T cell repertoires in COVID-19. The repertoire was sequenced with immunoSEQ multiplex PCR; TCRdb's copy has only in-frame clones and lacks some. Of around 98,000 clones listed, 70% to 85% were seen once; the top ten hold 11%. The specimen was peripheral blood. The receptors here all came from a man between 65 and 85 years old with active or convalescent COVID-19.

J is TRBJ1-5 and V is TRBV4-2; D unclear. Germline lookup yields CDR1 LGHNA and CDR2 YNFKEQ. This CDR3 is built from 14 residues. Trimming left V 1 base short and J 7 bases short, with 11 bases between. As DNA, the CDR3 is TGTGCCAGCAGCCAAGTTACCCGGGGACAGCCCCAGCATTTT. Amino acid sequence: CASSQVTRGQPQHF.

This sequence joins TRBV19 and TRBJ2-2; D perhaps matches TRBD1 (5 bases). Germline CDR1 is LNHDA and CDR2 is SQIVND (reference sequence). The CDR3 runs 16 residues. Trimming cost V 5 bases and J 0 bases, with 13 bases left between them. In DNA form, the CDR3 reads TGTGCCAGTAGTCCCCCGGGCAGGGCGAACACCGGGGAGCTGTTTTTT. Translated: CASSPPGRANTGELFF.

The gene calls are TRBV5-3 and TRBJ2-7, with 10 bases lining up with TRBD1. TRBV5-3 is classed as an ORF, of uncertain function. J gave up 5 bases and V 4 bases, and 9 bases lay outside the gene matches. CDR3 length: 15 amino acids. This chain's CDR3 is CARSLKTGGFHEQYF. CDR3 sequence (DNA): TGTGCCAGAAGCCTGAAGACAGGGGGCTTCCACGAGCAGTACTTC.

The rearrangement links TRBV11-2 to TRBJ1-1; D call uncertain. This CDR3 has 14 residues. V lost 7 bases, J lost 4 bases, and 16 bases lay in between. Germline V lookup: CDR1 SGHAT, CDR2 FQNNGV. The CDR3 sequence: CASTLSDSSTEAFF. DNA for the CDR3: TGTGCCAGCACCCTTTCCGACTCGAGCACTGAAGCTTTCTTT.

The rearrangement joins TRBV7-4 to TRBJ1-1; 8 nucleotides match TRBD1. J was trimmed by 1 base and V by 4 bases; bases with no gene match: 11. This CDR3 is built from 17 residues. In germline, CDR1 is SGHVT, CDR2 SQSDAQ. The CDR3 loop reads CASSSTGECRGNTEAFF. The DNA for the CDR3 is TGTGCCAGCAGCTCGACAGGGGAGTGCCGCGGGAACACTGAAGCTTTCTTT.

Here the CDR3 DNA reads TGTGCCAGCAGTAGGGACAGGGACCTATGGGATGAGCAGTTCTTC. Encoded protein: CASSRDRDLWDEQFF. J is TRBJ2-1 and V is TRBV6-6; 9 bases agree with TRBD1. Looked up from germline, CDR1 is MNHNY and CDR2 is SVGAGI (reference sequence). The CDR3 has 15 amino acids. V lost 5 bases and J lost 8; bases outside the gene matches: 10.

This rearrangement joins TRBV19 to TRBJ1-2, with TRBD1 matching 8 bases. The V gene's germline CDR1 is LNHDA and CDR2 SQIVND (reference sequence). CDR3 length equals 15 residues. Trimming cost V 7 bases and J 3 bases; bases outside gene matches: 10. The CDR3 nucleotides are TGTGCCAGTACCCTAATGACAGGGGATTACTATGGCTACACCTTC. Translation gives CASTLMTGDYYGYTF. Looking up the rest from reference TRBV19 and TRBJ1-2 gives the full variable domain: DGGITQSPKYLFRKEGQNVTLSCEQNLNHDAMYWYRQDPGQGLRLIYYSQIVNDFQKGDIAEGYSVSREKKESFPLTVTSAQKNPTAFYLCASTLMTGDYYGYTFGSGTRLTVV.

This sequence joins TRBV5-4 and TRBJ2-7; possible D gene TRBD2, 7 bases. Germline CDR1 is SGHNT and CDR2 is YYREEE (reference sequence). CDR3 size: 16 residues. The V end was cut by 0 bases, the J end by 4 bases, with 17 bases between. The CDR3 protein is CASSLEWGGRRYEQYF. The CDR3 DNA follows: TGTGCCAGCAGCTTGGAGTGGGGGGGGCGAAGGTACGAGCAGTACTTC.

This chain links TRBV7-2 with TRBJ1-4, with TRBD1 identical over 9 bases. This CDR3 has 15 residues. Germline CDR1 and CDR2: SGHTA and FQGNSA. V shed 5 bases, J shed 6 bases, and the junction held 7 bases outside the gene matches. CDR3 loop: CASSATGGSYEKLFF. In DNA, the CDR3 is TGTGCCAGCAGCGCCACAGGGGGCAGTTATGAAAAACTGTTTTTT. The whole variable domain, filled in from reference TRBV7-2 and TRBJ1-4, reads GAGVSQSPSNKVTEKGKDVELRCDPISGHTALYWYRQSLGQGLEFLIYFQGNSAPDKSGLPSDRFSAERTGGSVSTLTIQRTQQEDSAVYLCASSATGGSYEKLFFGSGTQLSVL.

The chain employs TRBV4-1 and TRBJ2-7; TRBD2 matches at 7 bases. The CDR3 totals 20 residues. From germline, CDR1 is MGHRA and CDR2 YSYEKL. Unmatched junction bases numbered 28, after V lost 0 bases and J lost 11 bases. CDR3 sequence (DNA): TGCGCCAGCAGCCAAGATAGAGGAACCGGGACTACCTCACTTTCCCACCGGGAGTACTTC. As protein: CASSQDRGTGTTSLSHREYF.

The V gene is TRBV20-1, the J gene TRBJ2-7; 9 nucleotides line up with TRBD2. The CDR3 length is 16 residues. V shed 3 bases and J 0 bases; nucleotides not matched to a gene: 9. CDR1 is DFQATT and CDR2 is SNEGSKA in the germline V gene (reference sequence). This chain's CDR3 is CSASISGGASSYEQYF. In nucleotides, the CDR3 is TGCAGTGCTAGTATTAGCGGGGGAGCAAGCTCCTACGAGCAGTACTTC.

V usage is TRBV5-1 and J usage is TRBJ2-1; the D is unclear. V lost 1 base and J lost 6, with 5 bases in between. The germline CDR1 and CDR2 sequences are SGHRS and YFSETQ. CDR3 length: 12 residues. CDR3 coding DNA: TGCGCCAGCAGCTTGCCGTCCAATGAGCAGTTCTTC. This sequence encodes CASSLPSNEQFF.